This T cell receptor (beta chain) was captured by sequencing in a study of human T cells and chemical hapten exposure. The wider study: The scalp of each patient received a weekly diphenylcyclopropenone dose for the full roughly 22-week study.

Time point defined: pre-sensitization, week 0. Treatment specified: therapeutic diphenylcyclopropenone sensitization with weekly scalp DPC. TCRdb called the RACE reads again in MiXCR, with one record for every CDR3 protein. The sample holds about 350,000 distinct CDR3 sequences; approximately 5.8% are singletons and the top ten take 7% to 10%. This clonotype has at least ten counts. Germline V gene lookup returns CDR1 SQVTM and CDR2 ANQGSEA. The CDR3 is 16 residues long. Trimming took off 7 bases at V and 1 base at J, with 19 bases between the two ends. The sequence was collected from a young woman with alopecia areata. Some clones in this sample may be carry-over from other donors' samples. The V and J genes are TRBV29-1 and TRBJ2-2; weak D call: TRBD2 (5 bases). This sample comprised whole blood, obtained in connection with sensitization to the hapten diphenylcyclopropenone (DPC). CDR3 coding DNA: TGCAGCGCTATGTCGTCTAGCAAACGGAACACCGGGGAGCTGTTTTTT. This sequence encodes CSAMSSSKRNTGELFF.